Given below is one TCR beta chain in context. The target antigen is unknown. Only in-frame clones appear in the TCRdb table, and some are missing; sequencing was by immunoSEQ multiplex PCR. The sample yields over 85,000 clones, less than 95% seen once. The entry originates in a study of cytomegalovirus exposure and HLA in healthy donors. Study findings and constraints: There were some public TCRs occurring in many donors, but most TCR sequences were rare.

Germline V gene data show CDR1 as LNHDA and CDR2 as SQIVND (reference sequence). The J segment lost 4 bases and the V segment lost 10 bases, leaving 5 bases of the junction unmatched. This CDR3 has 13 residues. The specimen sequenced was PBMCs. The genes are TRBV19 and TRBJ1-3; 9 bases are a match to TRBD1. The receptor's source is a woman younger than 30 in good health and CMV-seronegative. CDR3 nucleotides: TGTGCCACCGGGGACAGGGCGGGAAACACCATATATTTT. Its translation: CATGDRAGNTIYF. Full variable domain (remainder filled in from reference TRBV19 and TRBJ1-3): DGGITQSPKYLFRKEGQNVTLSCEQNLNHDAMYWYRQDPGQGLRLIYYSQIVNDFQKGDIAEGYSVSREKKESFPLTVTSAQKNPTAFYLCATGDRAGNTIYFGEGSWLTVV.